A selection of T cell receptor beta chains follows, all from one sample in a study of OX40 agonist ivuxolimab in advanced cancers. Method: immunoSEQ multiplex PCR; TCRdb's copy keeps in-frame clones and lacks some. The data show about 120,000 clones, 93% seen once. Sequenced here: CD4+ or CD8+ T cells sorted from blood, sampled in a trial of the OX40 agonist ivuxolimab. Every receptor here comes from an adult with an advanced solid tumor such as melanoma, head and neck, liver or kidney cancer. CDR3s include the opening cysteine and the closing phenylalanine or tryptophan. Fields, in order: V gene, clone size, J gene, D gene, CDR3 protein, CDR3 DNA. The D gene is left open where the match is weak. Rows may omit the clone size; those that give it use once, few, many or a size class.

TRBV28,NA,TRBJ1-2,NA,CASRHRGDWGYTF,TGTGCCAGTAGACATCGGGGGGACTGGGGCTACACCTTC
TRBV19,NA,TRBJ2-6,NA,CASSIIGRVISGANVLTF,TGTGCCAGTAGTATAATCGGGCGGGTTATCTCTGGGGCCAACGTCCTGACTTTC
TRBV30,NA,TRBJ1-2,NA,CAWSVKGLINYGYTF,TGTGCCTGGAGTGTCAAGGGATTAATTAACTATGGCTACACCTTC
TRBV27,NA,TRBJ2-2,NA,CASSPRRGLTSSGELFF,TGTGCCAGCAGTCCCCGGCGGGGCCTCACTTCCTCCGGGGAGCTGTTTTTT
TRBV5-4,NA,TRBJ2-7,TRBD1,CASSPGGPLYEQYF,TGTGCCAGCAGCCCAGGGGGCCCCCTCTACGAGCAGTACTTC
TRBV9,NA,TRBJ2-2,TRBD2,CASSVQREFNTGELFF,TGTGCCAGCAGCGTCCAGCGGGAGTTTAACACCGGGGAGCTGTTTTTT
TRBV5-1,NA,TRBJ2-1,NA,CASSADNEQFF,TGCGCCAGCAGCGCAGACAATGAGCAGTTCTTC
TRBV6-1,NA,TRBJ2-5,NA,CASSGRGVETQYF,TGTGCCAGCAGTGGGAGGGGCGTCGAGACCCAGTACTTC
TRBV28,NA,TRBJ2-7,TRBD1,CASSLPNQGAMGQYF,TGTGCCAGCAGTTTACCCAACCAGGGGGCGATGGGGCAGTACTTC
TRBV6-7,NA,TRBJ2-5,NA,CARLPGGLETQYF,TGTGCCAGACTACCGGGCGGATTGGAGACCCAGTACTTC
TRBV5-4,NA,TRBJ1-1,NA,CASRSANLNTEAFF,TGTGCCAGCAGGTCAGCAAATCTGAACACTGAAGCTTTCTTT
TRBV2,once,TRBJ1-1,NA,CASSNQGMAEAFF,TGTGCCAGCAGCAATCAGGGGATGGCTGAAGCTTTCTTT
TRBV7-9,NA,TRBJ1-1,NA,CASSFTLQGKDTEAFF,TGTGCCAGCAGCTTCACTCTTCAGGGTAAGGACACTGAAGCTTTCTTT
TRBV11-2,NA,TRBJ1-5,NA,CASSSWTGNSNQPQHF,TGTGCCAGCAGCTCCTGGACTGGTAATAGCAATCAGCCCCAGCATTTT
TRBV19,NA,TRBJ2-4,NA,CASSIDLKQGQYF,TGTGCCAGTAGTATAGATCTCAAACAAGGGCAGTACTTC
TRBV30,NA,TRBJ2-3,TRBD1,CAWSGLRDRFTDTQYF,TGTGCCTGGAGTGGACTGAGGGACAGGTTCACAGATACGCAGTATTTT
TRBV18,NA,TRBJ2-7,NA,CASSPPAPTHEQYF,TGTGCCAGCTCACCACCGGCCCCCACCCACGAGCAGTACTTC
TRBV9,NA,TRBJ1-1,NA,CASSALSGGRSFF,TGTGCCAGCAGCGCCCTCTCCGGGGGGAGGTCTTTCTTT
TRBV29-1,NA,TRBJ2-7,NA,CSVNGGGDEQYF,TGCAGCGTTAATGGAGGGGGGGATGAGCAGTACTTC
TRBV5-1,NA,TRBJ1-4,NA,CASSLGNLRTAFNEKLFF,TGCGCCAGCAGCTTGGGAAATCTTCGGACAGCCTTTAATGAAAAACTGTTTTTT
TRBV6-4,once,TRBJ2-1,TRBD2,CASTFRAGGNEQFF,TGTGCCAGCACCTTTCGGGCGGGAGGAAATGAGCAGTTCTTC
TRBV6-6,NA,TRBJ2-1,TRBD2,CASRFILAGGNNEQFF,TGTGCCAGCAGGTTCATACTAGCGGGAGGCAACAATGAGCAGTTCTTC
TRBV18,once,TRBJ2-3,NA,CASSPPGGRGTDTQYF,TGTGCCAGCTCACCACCGGGGGGACGGGGCACAGATACGCAGTATTTT
TRBV19,NA,TRBJ2-3,TRBD2,CASARGDGEADTQYF,TGTGCCAGTGCCCGGGGGGACGGTGAGGCAGATACGCAGTATTTT
TRBV6-1,NA,TRBJ1-2,TRBD1,CATRPGQTSDYGYTF,TGTGCCACCAGACCGGGACAGACGTCTGACTATGGCTACACCTTC
TRBV10-3,NA,TRBJ2-7,TRBD2,CAIREGAGLTYEQYF,TGTGCCATCAGAGAAGGAGCGGGACTCACGTACGAGCAGTACTTC
TRBV5-1,NA,TRBJ1-4,NA,CASSLVQGVEKLFF,TGCGCCAGCAGCTTGGTACAGGGAGTGGAAAAACTGTTTTTT
TRBV4-2,NA,TRBJ1-4,NA,CASSPWGTNEKLFF,TGTGCCAGCAGCCCGTGGGGGACTAATGAAAAACTGTTTTTT
TRBV19,once,TRBJ2-3,NA,CASSIPGYGTSTDTQYF,TGTGCCAGTAGTATCCCCGGTTATGGCACTAGCACAGATACGCAGTATTTT
TRBV4-2,NA,TRBJ2-5,NA,CASSQEGSDSAAGSTQYF,TGTGCCAGCAGCCAAGAAGGATCTGATTCGGCCGCGGGGTCTACCCAGTACTTC
TRBV19,NA,TRBJ1-2,NA,CASIPGGTLTNYGYTF,TGTGCCAGTATCCCCGGCGGTACTTTGACTAACTATGGCTACACCTTC
TRBV5-6,NA,TRBJ1-3,NA,CASSFTIGGNTIYF,TGTGCCAGCAGCTTTACGATCGGAGGAAACACCATATATTTT
TRBV7-3,few,TRBJ2-1,NA,CASSLPLSVWAHNEQFF,TGTGCCAGCAGCTTACCCCTTTCGGTGTGGGCCCACAATGAGCAGTTCTTC
TRBV9,NA,TRBJ2-3,TRBD2,CASSLTPTSGRNTQYF,TGTGCCAGCAGCCTCACCCCGACTAGCGGGAGGAATACGCAGTATTTT
TRBV4-1,NA,TRBJ2-3,TRBD2,CASSQERTSGRRQYF,TGCGCCAGCAGCCAGGAGAGGACTAGCGGGAGGAGACAGTATTTT
TRBV18,NA,TRBJ1-5,TRBD1,CASSLDRVREPQHF,TGTGCCAGCTCACTTGACAGGGTGCGGGAGCCCCAGCATTTT
TRBV28,once,TRBJ1-5,TRBD1,CASRSPGGQGQPQHF,TGTGCCAGCAGATCCCCGGGGGGACAGGGTCAGCCCCAGCATTTT
TRBV7-9,NA,TRBJ2-5,NA,CASSKGGTAQETQYF,TGTGCCAGCAGCAAGGGCGGCACAGCGCAAGAGACCCAGTACTTC
TRBV2,NA,TRBJ2-3,TRBD2,CASSASGGFTDTQYF,TGTGCCAGCAGTGCTAGCGGGGGGTTCACAGATACGCAGTATTTT
TRBV28,NA,TRBJ2-2,NA,CASSLEGNGAGELFF,TGTGCCAGCAGTTTAGAAGGAAATGGTGCCGGGGAGCTGTTTTTT
TRBV7-9,NA,TRBJ2-3,TRBD1,CASSQTGDPTDTQYF,TGTGCCAGCAGCCAAACAGGGGACCCCACAGATACGCAGTATTTT
TRBV7-2,NA,TRBJ2-1,TRBD2,CASSSRAGGDLEQFF,TGTGCCAGCAGCTCTAGGGCGGGAGGTGATTTGGAGCAGTTCTTC
TRBV7-6,NA,TRBJ1-1,TRBD1,CASSLGQGTEAFF,TGTGCCAGCAGCTTGGGACAGGGGACTGAAGCTTTCTTT
TRBV15,NA,TRBJ2-5,NA,CATSSWGAGRETQYF,TGTGCCACCAGCAGTTGGGGGGCCGGGAGGGAGACCCAGTACTTC
TRBV15,NA,TRBJ2-3,NA,CATSREYGHLDTQYF,TGTGCCACCAGCAGAGAGTACGGCCATTTGGATACGCAGTATTTT
TRBV4-3,NA,TRBJ2-2,TRBD2,CASSQESGRFTGELFF,TGCGCCAGCAGCCAAGAAAGCGGGAGATTCACCGGGGAGCTGTTTTTT